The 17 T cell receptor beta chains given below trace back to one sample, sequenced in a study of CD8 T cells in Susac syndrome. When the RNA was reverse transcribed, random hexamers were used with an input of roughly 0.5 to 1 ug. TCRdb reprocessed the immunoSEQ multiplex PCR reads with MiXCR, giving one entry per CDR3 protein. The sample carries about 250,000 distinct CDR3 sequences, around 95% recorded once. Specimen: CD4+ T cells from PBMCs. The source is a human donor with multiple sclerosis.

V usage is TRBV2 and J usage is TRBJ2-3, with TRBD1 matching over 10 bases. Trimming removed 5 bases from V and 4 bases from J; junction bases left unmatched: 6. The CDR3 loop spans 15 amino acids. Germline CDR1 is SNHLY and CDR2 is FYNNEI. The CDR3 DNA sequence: TGTGCCAGCAGTCCCGACAGGGGGCGCCCAGATACGCAGTATTTT. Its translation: CASSPDRGRPDTQYF.

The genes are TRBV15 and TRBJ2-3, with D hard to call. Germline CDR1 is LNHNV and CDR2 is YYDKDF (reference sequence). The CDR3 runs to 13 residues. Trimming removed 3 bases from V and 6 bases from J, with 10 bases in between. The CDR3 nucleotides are TGTGCCACCAGCAGCCCGGTAAAGGATACGCAGTATTTT. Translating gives CATSSPVKDTQYF.

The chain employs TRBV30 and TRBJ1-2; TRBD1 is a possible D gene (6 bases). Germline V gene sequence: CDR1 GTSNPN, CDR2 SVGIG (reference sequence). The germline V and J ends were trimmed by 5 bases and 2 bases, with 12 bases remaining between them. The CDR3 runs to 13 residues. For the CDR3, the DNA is TGTGCCTGGGAGCAGGGGTCCAACTATGGCTACACCTTC. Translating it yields CAWEQGSNYGYTF.

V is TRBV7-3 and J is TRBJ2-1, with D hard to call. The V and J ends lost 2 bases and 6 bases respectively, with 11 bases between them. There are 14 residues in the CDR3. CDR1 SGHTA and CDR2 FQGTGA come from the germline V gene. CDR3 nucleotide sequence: TGTGCCAGCAGCTTAGGGTCAACCCGCAATGAGCAGTTCTTC. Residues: CASSLGSTRNEQFF.

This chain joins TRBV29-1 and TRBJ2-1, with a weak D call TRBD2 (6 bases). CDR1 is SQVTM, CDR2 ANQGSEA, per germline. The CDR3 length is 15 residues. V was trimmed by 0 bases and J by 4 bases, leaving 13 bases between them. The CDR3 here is CSVEDQTGSYNEQFF. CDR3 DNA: TGCAGCGTTGAAGATCAAACCGGGAGTTACAATGAGCAGTTCTTC.

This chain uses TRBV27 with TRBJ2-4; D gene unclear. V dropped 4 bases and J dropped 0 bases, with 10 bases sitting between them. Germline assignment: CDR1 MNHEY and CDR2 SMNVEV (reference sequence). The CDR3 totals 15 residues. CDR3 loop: CASSSFSLAKNIQYF. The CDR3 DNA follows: TGTGCCAGCAGTTCATTCAGTCTAGCCAAAAACATTCAGTACTTC.

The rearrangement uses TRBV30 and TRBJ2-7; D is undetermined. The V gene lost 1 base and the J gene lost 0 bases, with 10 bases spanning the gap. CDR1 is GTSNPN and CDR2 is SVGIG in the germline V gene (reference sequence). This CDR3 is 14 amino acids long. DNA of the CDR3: TGTGCCTGGAGTGCAAGCTGGAGCTCCTACGAGCAGTACGTC. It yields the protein CAWSASWSSYEQYV.

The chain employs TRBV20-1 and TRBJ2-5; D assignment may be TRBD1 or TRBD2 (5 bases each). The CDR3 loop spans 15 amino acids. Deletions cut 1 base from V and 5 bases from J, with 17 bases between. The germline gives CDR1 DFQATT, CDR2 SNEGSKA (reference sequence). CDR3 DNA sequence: TGCAGTGCTAGAGTTCGAGGGCTCCGGGGCGAGACCCAGTACTTC. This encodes CSARVRGLRGETQYF.

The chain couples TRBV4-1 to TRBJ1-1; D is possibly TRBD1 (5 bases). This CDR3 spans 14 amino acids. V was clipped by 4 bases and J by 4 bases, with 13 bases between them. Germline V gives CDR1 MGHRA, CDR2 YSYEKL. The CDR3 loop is CASSPEGHGTEAFF. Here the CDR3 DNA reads TGCGCCAGCAGCCCCGAGGGGCACGGCACTGAAGCTTTCTTT.

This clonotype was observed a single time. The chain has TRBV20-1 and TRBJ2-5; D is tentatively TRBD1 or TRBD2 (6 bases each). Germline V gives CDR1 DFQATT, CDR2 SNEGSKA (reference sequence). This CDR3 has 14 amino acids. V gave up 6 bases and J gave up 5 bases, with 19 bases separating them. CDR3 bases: TGCAGTGCCACCCGCAGTTCGGGGGCCGAGACCCAGTACTTC. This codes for CSATRSSGAETQYF.

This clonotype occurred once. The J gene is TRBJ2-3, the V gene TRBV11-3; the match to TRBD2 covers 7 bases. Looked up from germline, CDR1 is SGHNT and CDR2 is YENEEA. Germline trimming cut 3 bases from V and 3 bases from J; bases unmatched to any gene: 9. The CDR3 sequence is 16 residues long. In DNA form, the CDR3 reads TGTGCCAGCAGCTTCGGAACGGGAGGTGGTACAGATACGCAGTATTTT. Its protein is CASSFGTGGGTDTQYF.

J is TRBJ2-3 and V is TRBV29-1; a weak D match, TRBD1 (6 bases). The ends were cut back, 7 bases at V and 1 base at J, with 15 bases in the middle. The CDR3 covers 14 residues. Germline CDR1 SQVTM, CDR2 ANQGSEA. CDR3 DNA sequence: TGCAGCGCCTCAACAGGGTTGCGCACAGATACGCAGTATTTT. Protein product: CSASTGLRTDTQYF.

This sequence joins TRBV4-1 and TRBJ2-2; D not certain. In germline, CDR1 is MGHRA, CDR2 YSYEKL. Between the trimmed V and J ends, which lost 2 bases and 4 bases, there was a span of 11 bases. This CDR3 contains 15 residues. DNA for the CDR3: TGCGCCAGCAGCCAACTCCGGCAGCGCACCGGGGAGCTGTTTTTT. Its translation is CASSQLRQRTGELFF.

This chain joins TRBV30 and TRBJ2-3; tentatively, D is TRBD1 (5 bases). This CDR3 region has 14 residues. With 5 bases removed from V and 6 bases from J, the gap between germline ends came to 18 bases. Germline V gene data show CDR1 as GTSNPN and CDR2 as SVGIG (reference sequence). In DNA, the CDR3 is TGTGCCTGGGACAGAACATCCGGTGGGGATACGCAGTATTTT. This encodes CAWDRTSGGDTQYF.

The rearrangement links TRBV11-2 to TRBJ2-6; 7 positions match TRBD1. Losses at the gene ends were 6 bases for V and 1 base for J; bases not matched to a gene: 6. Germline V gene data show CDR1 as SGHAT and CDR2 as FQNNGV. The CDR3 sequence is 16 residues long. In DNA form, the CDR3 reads TGTGCCAGCAGACCCGACAGGGAGTCTGGGGCCAACGTCCTGACTTTC. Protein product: CASRPDRESGANVLTF.

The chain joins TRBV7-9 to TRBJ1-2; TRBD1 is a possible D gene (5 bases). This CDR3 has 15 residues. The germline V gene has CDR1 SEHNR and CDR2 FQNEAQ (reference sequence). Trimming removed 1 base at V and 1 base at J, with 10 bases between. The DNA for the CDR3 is TGTGCCAGCAGCTTAGGGGATGACAGTAACTATGGCTACACCTTC. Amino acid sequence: CASSLGDDSNYGYTF.

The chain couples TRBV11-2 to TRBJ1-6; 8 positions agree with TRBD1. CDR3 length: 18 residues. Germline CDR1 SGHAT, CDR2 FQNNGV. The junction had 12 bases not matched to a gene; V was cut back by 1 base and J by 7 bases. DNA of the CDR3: TGTGCCAGCAGCTTAGGAAGGGGCAGGGGGCAGGAGAATTCACCCCTCCACTTT. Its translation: CASSLGRGRGQENSPLHF.